The rows below give T cell receptor beta chains drawn from one sample of a study of metastatic and nonmetastatic thyroid tumors. TCRdb called clones again from the PCR reads with MiXCR. Counted here are roughly 14,000 clones, 20% to 25% occurring once; the ten biggest clones make up around 7.2%. The specimen sequenced was tumor tissue. These receptors originate from a female donor with papillary thyroid cancer or a benign thyroid nodule (not recorded which). Some clones in this sample may be carry-over from other donors' samples. Both conserved end residues are part of each CDR3. Each record gives: J gene, D gene, clone size, V gene, CDR3 DNA, CDR3 protein. The D gene is left open where the match is weak. Only part of the rows carry a size: once, few, many, or a class if the clone is expanded.

>TRBJ2-6|NA|medium-sized|TRBV4-1
TGCGCCAGCAGCCAAGATATGATCCTCTCTGGGGCCAACGTCCTGACTTTC
CASSQDMILSGANVLTF
>TRBJ1-5|NA|few|TRBV10-1
TGCGCCAGTAGTGGGTGGAACGAGCATTTT
CASSGWNEHF
>TRBJ2-3|NA|many|TRBV7-8
TGTGCCAGCAGCTCCCGGACCAGTGAGCAGTATTTT
CASSSRTSEQYF
>TRBJ2-3|NA|many|TRBV20-1
TGCAGTGCGGCCCCGCCTCAGGCAGATACGCAGTATTTT
CSAAPPQADTQYF
>TRBJ2-3|NA|NA|TRBV25-1
TGTGTCAGCAGCCGAGCAGGGGCGGGCACAGATACGCAGTATTTT
CVSSRAGAGTDTQYF
>TRBJ2-1|NA|many|TRBV10-3
TGTGCCACCCAGGACAAAAGCTCCTACAATGAGCAGTTCTTC
CATQDKSSYNEQFF
>TRBJ2-1|TRBD1|few|TRBV10-1
TGCGCCAGCAGTCCCGGGACAGGGAATGAGCAGTTCTTC
CASSPGTGNEQFF
>TRBJ1-5|NA|NA|TRBV11-2
TGTGCCAGCAGCGTAGGGGTTAGCAGCAATCAGCCCCAGCATTTT
CASSVGVSSNQPQHF
>TRBJ1-2|NA|NA|TRBV30
TGTGCCTGGAGTGTAGTTCCAGGGTTTGGCTACACCTTC
CAWSVVPGFGYTF
>TRBJ1-5|NA|many|TRBV25-1
TGTGCCAGCAGTGACGGACCCAATCAGCCCCAGCATTTT
CASSDGPNQPQHF
>TRBJ1-6|TRBD1|medium-sized|TRBV6-2/TRBV6-3
TGTGCCAGCAGAAATACAGGGGAACAGGGCCTCCACTTT
CASRNTGEQGLHF
>TRBJ2-7|NA|NA|TRBV5-1
TGCGCCAGCAGCTTCAACCCGGGACGCAACGAGCAGTACTTC
CASSFNPGRNEQYF
>TRBJ2-7|NA|medium-sized|TRBV28
TGTGCCAGCATCCCAGTTATAGGGTTGGACGAGCAGTACTTC
CASIPVIGLDEQYF
>TRBJ1-3|NA|NA|TRBV7-8
TGTGCCAGCAGCTTAGCTGGGGATCGGAACACCATATATTTT
CASSLAGDRNTIYF
>TRBJ2-5|TRBD2|many|TRBV7-9
TGTGCCAGCAGCTTAGAGCGACTAGCGGGCAGCCGGGAGACCCAGTACTTC
CASSLERLAGSRETQYF
>TRBJ2-1|TRBD2|NA|TRBV19
TGTTCCATTAGTAGCGGGAGCTCCTACAATGAGCAGTTCTTC
CSISSGSSYNEQFF
>TRBJ2-2|NA|few|TRBV6-1
TGTGCCATCAGTCTCGATTCCGGGGAGCTGTTTTTT
CAISLDSGELFF
>TRBJ2-7|NA|NA|TRBV20-1
TGCAGTGCTAGAGACTACCACTACGAGCAGTACTTC
CSARDYHYEQYF
>TRBJ1-1|TRBD1|many|TRBV20-1
TGCAGTGCTAGAGCTCCGGGACAGGGATTAAGTAGGGACACTGAAGCTTTCTTT
CSARAPGQGLSRDTEAFF
>TRBJ1-1|NA|NA|TRBV6-1
TGTGCCAGCAGGGTAAACAGGAACACTGAAGCTTTCTTT
CASRVNRNTEAFF
>TRBJ1-1|TRBD1|NA|TRBV6-1
TGTGCCAGCAGTGGAGGGGGCCGCGGATACACTGAAGCTTTCTTT
CASSGGGRGYTEAFF
>TRBJ2-7|NA|NA|TRBV12-5
TGTGCTAGTGGTTTAACCGTCTACGAGCAGTACTTC
CASGLTVYEQYF
>TRBJ2-2|NA|medium-sized|TRBV20-1
TGCAGTGCTAGAGATCAGAGTGTGAGGTCGAACACCGGGGAGCTGTTTTTT
CSARDQSVRSNTGELFF
>TRBJ1-1|NA|few|TRBV6-1
TGTGCCAGCAGCTCCCACCGGGCTGAAGATTTCTTT
CASSSHRAEDFF
>TRBJ1-2|TRBD1|many|TRBV12-3/TRBV12-4
TGTGCCAGCAGCCTTTTTGGACAGGGCTATGGCTACACCTTC
CASSLFGQGYGYTF
>TRBJ2-7|NA|NA|TRBV20-1
TGCAGTGCTCATTCCCATGCGGCAAGGGTCTACGAGCAGTACTTC
CSAHSHAARVYEQYF
>TRBJ2-7|NA|few|TRBV6-1
TGTGCCAGCAGGAGGCTTAGCTCCGAGCAGTACTTC
CASRRLSSEQYF
>TRBJ1-2|TRBD1|once|TRBV4-1
TGCGCCAGCAGCCAGGAAGGGTTCCAACAGGGGATCTATGGCTACACCTTC
CASSQEGFQQGIYGYTF
>TRBJ1-3|NA|medium-sized|TRBV30
TGTGCCTGGAGTGTAAGGGGAAACACCATATATTTT
CAWSVRGNTIYF
>TRBJ2-2|TRBD2|large|TRBV5-1
TGCGCCAGCAGCCGGACTAGCGGGTCCACCGGGGAGCTGTTTTTT
CASSRTSGSTGELFF
>TRBJ2-3|NA|many|TRBV14
TGTGCCAGCAGCCCTCACGTTAGATTCACAGATACGCAGTATTTT
CASSPHVRFTDTQYF
>TRBJ1-6|NA|medium-sized|TRBV6-1
TGTGCCAGCAGTGAGATGACGTATTCACCCCTCCACTTT
CASSEMTYSPLHF
>TRBJ2-1|NA|NA|TRBV11-2
TGTGCCAGCAGCTTAGTCTCTCCCTCGGAGAGCTCCTACAATGAGCAGTTCTTC
CASSLVSPSESSYNEQFF
>TRBJ2-1|TRBD2|many|TRBV28
TGTGCCAGCACCTCCCCCCAGGCGACTAGCGGGAGAAATGAGCAGTTCTTC
CASTSPQATSGRNEQFF
>TRBJ1-6|NA|many|TRBV10-2
TGCGCCAGCAGTGAGTCGGCCCGGTGGGACTCACCCCTCCACTTT
CASSESARWDSPLHF